The present TCR beta chain was sequenced within a study of shared clonotypes between healthy human individuals. TCRdb keeps only in-frame clones here, not all; method: immunoSEQ multiplex PCR. The repertoire holds some 1 million clones, with 65% to 80% as singletons. Details on this clone: The antigen remains undetermined.

General study findings and limits: Larger estimated richness was generally seen in naive subsets than in memory subsets. Though the depth was large, rarefaction showed that sorted-subset sequencing was incomplete. Blood was the sole source, and tissue repertoires probably differ. Clonotypes which were not shared had lower generation probabilities than clonotypes that all four donors shared.

The sequence was collected from a man between 18 and 35 years old in good health. The sequenced material came from memory CD4+ T cells sorted from blood. Described subset: CD45RA-negative fraction.

CDR3 sequence reads: CASSPGRPQETQYF. The CDR3 DNA sequence: TGTGCCAGCAGCCCCGGACGGCCCCAAGAGACCCAGTACTTC. The chain is built from TRBV7-9 and TRBJ2-5; D uncertain. The CDR3 length is 14 residues. Germline CDR1 and CDR2: SEHNR and FQNEAQ (reference sequence). Trimming stripped 5 bases from V and 1 base from J, with 11 bases between.